The 5 T cell receptor beta chains presented below share a single source sample, sequenced in a study of blood T cell repertoires in COVID-19. Sequencing was performed with immunoSEQ multiplex PCR; in TCRdb, only in-frame clones are kept and a portion is missing. The data show about 68,000 clones, roughly 89% seen once. Sequencing was performed on peripheral blood. The receptors shown here come from a man aged 30 to 39 with acute or convalescent COVID-19.

The chain links TRBV11-2 to TRBJ1-2; D is possibly TRBD1 (6 bases). Germline V gene sequence: CDR1 SGHAT, CDR2 FQNNGV. Trimming shortened V by 2 bases and J by 4 bases, and 20 bases separated the two germline ends. The CDR3 runs to 17 residues. In DNA, the CDR3 is TGTGCCAGCAGCTTAAACCCGAGACAGGCGATTACCTATGGCTACACCTTC. Translation: CASSLNPRQAITYGYTF.

This sequence joins TRBV9 and TRBJ1-1, with D tentatively TRBD1 (5 bases). Germline-derived CDR1 and CDR2 are SGDLS and YYNGEE. V was shortened by 4 bases and J by 5 bases, with 12 bases between the two germline ends. CDR3 length: 13 amino acids. CDR3 coding DNA: TGTGCCAGCAGCACCATGGAGGGGACTGAAGCTTTCTTT. This gives the protein CASSTMEGTEAFF.

The chain combines TRBV5-1 with TRBJ2-5; TRBD1 aligns across 7 bases. V shed 3 bases and J 2 bases; nucleotides not matched to a gene: 4. CDR1 SGHRS and CDR2 YFSETQ come from the germline V gene. CDR3 length: 14 residues. The CDR3 region has the DNA TGCGCCAGCAGCTACCCGGGACAGCAAGAGACCCAGTACTTC. Translation: CASSYPGQQETQYF.

The sample holds a few counts of this clone. CDR3 region: CASSLRTGSGNTIYF. DNA for the CDR3: TGTGCCAGCAGCTTAAGGACAGGCTCTGGAAACACCATATATTTT. This sequence joins TRBV5-4 and TRBJ1-3, with 7 bases aligning to TRBD1. Germline V lookup: CDR1 SGHNT, CDR2 YYREEE (reference sequence). The CDR3 length is 15 residues. The junction had 2 bases not matched to a gene; V was cut back by 2 bases and J by 0 bases.

The gene calls are TRBV5-5 and TRBJ2-1, with D hard to call. Germline V lookup: CDR1 SGHKS, CDR2 YYEKEE (reference sequence). The CDR3 covers 13 residues. With 4 bases removed from V and 5 bases from J, the gap between germline ends came to 10 bases. Here the CDR3 DNA reads TGTGCCAGCAGCCGCTACCTAGACAATGAGCAGTTCTTC. Translating gives CASSRYLDNEQFF.